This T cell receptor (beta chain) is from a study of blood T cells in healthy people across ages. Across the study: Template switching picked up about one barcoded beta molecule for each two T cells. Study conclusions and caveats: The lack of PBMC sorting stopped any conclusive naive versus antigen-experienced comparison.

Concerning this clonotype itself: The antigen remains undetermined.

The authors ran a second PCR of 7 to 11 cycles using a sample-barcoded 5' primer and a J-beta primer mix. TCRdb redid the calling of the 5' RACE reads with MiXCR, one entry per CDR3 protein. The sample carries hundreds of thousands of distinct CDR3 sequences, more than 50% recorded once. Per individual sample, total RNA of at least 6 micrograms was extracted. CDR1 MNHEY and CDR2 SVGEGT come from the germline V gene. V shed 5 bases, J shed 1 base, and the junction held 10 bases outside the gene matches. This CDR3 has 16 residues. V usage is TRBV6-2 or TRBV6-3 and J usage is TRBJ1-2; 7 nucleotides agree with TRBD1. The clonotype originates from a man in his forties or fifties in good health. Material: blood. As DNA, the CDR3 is TGTGCCAGCAGTGACGCTGGGACAGCTTTTAACTATGGCTACACCTTC. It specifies CASSDAGTAFNYGYTF.